The 23 T cell receptor beta chains in this list originate from one sample, sequenced in a study of blood T cell repertoires in COVID-19. Sequencing was performed with immunoSEQ multiplex PCR; in TCRdb, only in-frame clones are kept and a portion is missing. Of roughly 180,000 clones in the sample, approximately 83% were seen once. Source material: peripheral blood. These TCRs come from a man aged 55 to 70 with acute or convalescent COVID-19.

J is TRBJ2-2 and V is TRBV5-4, with 11 positions matching TRBD2. The J segment lost 6 bases and the V segment lost 3 bases, leaving 16 bases of the junction unmatched. The CDR3 has 19 residues. In germline, CDR1 is SGHNT, CDR2 YYREEE (reference sequence). The CDR3 coding sequence is TGTGCCAGCAGCTCCGGTGATAGCGGGAGGGCCTTTGTGGCCGGGGAGCTGTTTTTT. The encoded protein is CASSSGDSGRAFVAGELFF.

The chain employs TRBV19 and TRBJ1-6; 11 nucleotides agree with TRBD1. The CDR3 is 15 residues long. Germline V CDR1 and CDR2: LNHDA, SQIVND (reference sequence). Losses at the gene ends were 6 bases for V and 8 bases for J; bases not matched to a gene: 6. CDR3 region: CASRDPGQGDSPLHF. Here the CDR3 DNA reads TGTGCCAGTAGAGATCCGGGACAGGGGGATTCACCCCTCCACTTT.

The rearrangement uses TRBV7-3 and TRBJ2-3; a weak D match, TRBD1 (6 bases). There are 14 residues in the CDR3. CDR1 SGHTA and CDR2 FQGTGA come from the germline V gene. The V end was cut by 5 bases, the J end by 2 bases, with 11 bases between. The CDR3 DNA reads TGTGCCAGCAGCCCGGGGACACACACAGATACGCAGTATTTT. Translated: CASSPGTHTDTQYF.

J is TRBJ2-3 and V is TRBV21-1; TRBD2, the table's D call, was not compared with the DNA. TRBV21-1 corresponds to a pseudogene. The CDR3 is made up of 17 amino acids. The CDR3 nucleotides read TGTGCCAGCAGCAAAGTTAACGGGAGGGTCAGCACAGATACGCAGTATTTT. Protein sequence: CASSKVNGRVSTDTQYF.

CDR3 amino acids: CASSLKSGSLSTDTQYF. The DNA of the CDR3 is TGTGCCAGCAGCTTAAAGTCCGGGAGTTTGAGCACAGATACGCAGTATTTT. The chain links TRBV7-2 to TRBJ2-3; TRBD2 is a possible D gene (6 bases). V dropped 2 bases and J dropped 0 bases, with 15 bases sitting between them. In germline, CDR1 is SGHTA, CDR2 FQGNSA. The CDR3 contains 17 residues.

The V gene is TRBV5-4, the J gene TRBJ1-2, with 7 nucleotides matching TRBD1. CDR1 and CDR2 from the germline V gene are SGHNT and YYREEE (reference sequence). The ends lost 2 bases at V and 5 bases at J; junction bases unmatched: 9. The length of the CDR3 is 15 residues. The CDR3 spells CASSFGDSYVYGYTF. The CDR3 DNA is TGTGCCAGCAGCTTCGGGGACAGCTACGTTTATGGCTACACCTTC.

The rearrangement links TRBV15 to TRBJ1-5; unclear D gene. This CDR3 is 15 amino acids long. Germline assignment: CDR1 LNHNV and CDR2 YYDKDF (reference sequence). Trimming removed 1 base from V and 1 base from J, with 8 bases in between. CDR3 amino acids: CATSRVTGSNQPQHF. In DNA, the CDR3 is TGTGCCACCAGCAGAGTAACGGGGAGCAATCAGCCCCAGCATTTT.

This clone came up once. The CDR3 nucleotides are TGTGCCAGCTCACCAGTGGGGGCTCAGCCCCAGCATTTT. Protein sequence: CASSPVGAQPQHF. The chain employs TRBV18 and TRBJ1-5, with a weak D call TRBD1 (6 bases). This CDR3 has 13 residues. V was trimmed by 2 bases and J by 6 bases, leaving 8 bases between them. Germline V CDR1 and CDR2: KGHSH, LQKENI.

The gene calls are TRBV11-2 and TRBJ1-1; D gene ambiguous. Germline V gene data show CDR1 as SGHAT and CDR2 as FQNNGV. The CDR3 runs 14 residues. The V end was cut by 5 bases, the J end by 2 bases, with 12 bases between. CDR3 in amino acids: CASSSTTSNTEAFF. CDR3 nucleotides: TGTGCCAGCAGCAGCACGACATCTAACACTGAAGCTTTCTTT.

This clone was counted a few times. This chain links TRBV7-8 with TRBJ2-7, with 11 bases identical to TRBD2. From germline, CDR1 is SGHVS and CDR2 FQNEAQ. V trimming: 1 base; J trimming: 0 bases; junction bases outside the gene matches: 11. The CDR3 covers 19 residues. In DNA form, the CDR3 reads TGTGCCAGCAGCTTAGAACCGGGACTAGCGGACCCGGGCTCCTACGAGCAGTACTTC. Protein product: CASSLEPGLADPGSYEQYF.

V and J are TRBV7-8 and TRBJ1-3; D is ambiguous. V lost 1 base and J 2 bases, leaving 6 bases between the germline ends. The CDR3 has 14 residues. Per germline, CDR1 SGHVS and CDR2 FQNEAQ. CDR3 in amino acids: CASSLEPAGNTIYF. The CDR3 DNA follows: TGTGCCAGCAGCTTAGAGCCTGCTGGAAACACCATATATTTT.

The V call is TRBV7-6, the J call TRBJ2-7; D is unresolved. The germline gives CDR1 SGHVS, CDR2 FNYEAQ. V was trimmed by 1 base and J by 6 bases, leaving 10 bases between them. The CDR3 sequence is 13 residues long. The CDR3 here is CASSLGLGSEQYF. In DNA, the CDR3 is TGTGCCAGCAGCTTAGGACTTGGGTCCGAGCAGTACTTC.

The CDR3 sequence: CASSQESGMGYNEQFF. CDR3 nucleotide sequence: TGTGCCAGCAGCCAAGAGTCCGGGATGGGGTACAATGAGCAGTTCTTC. The genes are TRBV4-2 and TRBJ2-1; perhaps TRBD2 as D (5 bases). The CDR3 is 16 amino acids. V was pared by 0 bases and J by 4 bases, with 13 bases between. Germline V gene data show CDR1 as LGHNA and CDR2 as YNFKEQ.

The rearrangement links TRBV2 to TRBJ2-7; a possible D gene is TRBD1 (5 bases). The CDR3 spans 14 residues. The germline CDR1 and CDR2 sequences are SNHLY and FYNNEI. V lost 3 bases, J lost 3 bases, and 12 bases lay in between. This CDR3 reads CASSDQGVVYEQYF. CDR3 nucleotides: TGTGCCAGCAGTGACCAGGGTGTCGTCTACGAGCAGTACTTC.

The chain has TRBV19 and TRBJ2-3, with D maybe TRBD1 (6 bases). The CDR3 runs 15 residues. CDR1 and CDR2 (germline): LNHDA, SQIVND (reference sequence). Trimming stripped 7 bases from V and 0 bases from J, with 14 bases between. The CDR3 loop is CASTSRGTSTDTQYF. The CDR3 nucleotides are TGTGCCAGTACCTCGAGGGGGACCAGCACAGATACGCAGTATTTT. Full variable domain (rest looked up from reference TRBV19 and TRBJ2-3): DGGITQSPKYLFRKEGQNVTLSCEQNLNHDAMYWYRQDPGQGLRLIYYSQIVNDFQKGDIAEGYSVSREKKESFPLTVTSAQKNPTAFYLCASTSRGTSTDTQYFGPGTRLTVL.

This clone was counted a few times. CDR3 sequence reads: CASSRYSNEQFF. The CDR3 nucleotides read TGTGCCAGCAGCCGTTACAGCAATGAGCAGTTCTTC. The chain has TRBV28 and TRBJ2-1; unclear D gene. Looked up from germline, CDR1 is MDHEN and CDR2 is SYDVKM. V lost 6 bases and J 6 bases, leaving 9 bases between the germline ends. The CDR3 is 12 amino acids.

This chain connects TRBV7-9 to TRBJ1-1, with 9 bases that match TRBD1. V was pared by 5 bases and J by 3 bases, with 7 bases of the junction left unmatched. The V gene's germline CDR1 is SEHNR and CDR2 FQNEAQ (reference sequence). This CDR3 is built from 15 residues. CDR3 loop: CASSHATGGDTEAFF. CDR3 nucleotide sequence: TGTGCCAGCAGCCACGCGACAGGGGGGGACACTGAAGCTTTCTTT.

The chain links TRBV2 to TRBJ2-3, with TRBD2 identical over 10 bases. CDR3 size: 14 residues. The trim removed 7 bases at V and 5 bases at J, leaving 6 bases unmatched. In germline, CDR1 is SNHLY, CDR2 FYNNEI. For the CDR3, the DNA is TGTGCCAGCACCCTAGCGGGAGCGGGAGATACGCAGTATTTT. It translates to CASTLAGAGDTQYF.

The genes are TRBV18 and TRBJ2-7; D is possibly TRBD1 (6 bases). The length of the CDR3 is 14 residues. V gave up 2 bases and J gave up 2 bases, with 10 bases separating them. CDR1 and CDR2 (germline): KGHSH, LQKENI. The DNA for the CDR3 is TGTGCCAGCTCACCAGGTTGGGGGCCCTACGAGCAGTACTTC. Amino acid sequence: CASSPGWGPYEQYF.

CDR3 residues: CASSLNTDYGYTF. CDR3 coding DNA: TGTGCCAGCAGCTTAAACACAGACTATGGCTACACCTTC. The J gene is TRBJ1-2, the V gene TRBV7-3; D uncertain. Germline values: CDR1 SGHTA, CDR2 FQGTGA. Deletions cut 1 base from V and 3 bases from J, with 6 bases between. The length of the CDR3 is 13 residues.

The chain uses TRBV28 and TRBJ1-5, with D perhaps matching TRBD1 (5 bases). Trimming cost V 5 bases and J 1 base, with 15 bases left between them. The CDR3 covers 16 residues. CDR1 and CDR2 (germline): MDHEN, SYDVKM. The CDR3 loop reads CASSIAGGGSNQPQHF. The CDR3 DNA reads as TGTGCCAGCAGTATTGCCGGGGGGGGGAGCAATCAGCCCCAGCATTTT.

V usage is TRBV5-5 and J usage is TRBJ2-7, with 7 bases that match TRBD2. Germline CDR1 is SGHKS and CDR2 is YYEKEE (reference sequence). After removal of 1 base from V and 6 bases from J, the junction contained 10 bases not matched to a gene. The CDR3 loop spans 15 amino acids. CDR3 in amino acids: CASSLSGGSLSEQYF. The CDR3, as DNA: TGTGCCAGCAGCTTGTCAGGCGGGAGTCTCTCCGAGCAGTACTTC.

The V gene is TRBV24-1, the J gene TRBJ2-1; D is perhaps TRBD1 (5 bases). V was clipped by 2 bases and J by 6 bases, with 13 bases between them. CDR1 and CDR2 (germline): KGHDR, SFDVKD. The CDR3 is 15 amino acids. CDR3 bases: TGTGCCACCAGTGATTACGACAGAGTAGCCAATGAGCAGTTCTTC. Translated, it gives CATSDYDRVANEQFF.